A selection of T cell receptor beta chains follows, all from one sample in a study of blood T cell repertoires in COVID-19. This table comes from immunoSEQ multiplex PCR, and its TCRdb copy is limited to in-frame clones, with some not included. The profile shows roughly 250,000 clones, approximately 87% of them singletons. Sequences were obtained from peripheral blood. The source of these receptors is a human donor in a cohort sampled during active COVID-19. Each CDR3 is given with its conserved first and last residue.

J: TRBJ1-6; V: TRBV6-2/TRBV6-3; CDR3: CASSSPDRALSSPLHF
J: TRBJ2-5; V: TRBV7-2; CDR3: CASSSGLARETQYF
J: TRBJ2-7; V: TRBV7-2; CDR3: CASSDRRGSSEQYF
J: TRBJ2-1; V: TRBV4-3; CDR3: CASSQDSSGAYNEQFF
J: TRBJ2-2; V: TRBV7-7; CDR3: CASSPYGGANTGELFF
J: TRBJ1-4; V: TRBV3-1/TRBV3-2; CDR3: CASSRLNWEGLGVEEKLFF
J: TRBJ1-5; V: TRBV6-5; CDR3: CASSHWAGNQPQHF
J: TRBJ1-3; V: TRBV7-2; CDR3: CASSLNRGTIYF
J: TRBJ1-5; V: TRBV2; CDR3: CASSVINNQPQHF
J: TRBJ1-5; V: TRBV2; CDR3: CASSRGGNQPQHF
J: TRBJ2-3; V: TRBV4-3; CDR3: CASSQGTGGGQDTQYF
J: TRBJ1-2; V: TRBV9; CDR3: CASSGQGRVGYTF
J: TRBJ2-5; V: TRBV24-1; CDR3: CATSESGQQTQYF
J: TRBJ1-3; V: TRBV29-1; CDR3: CSVLTGSGNTIYF
J: TRBJ1-5; V: TRBV5-1; CDR3: CASSEGGWNQPQHF
J: TRBJ2-7; V: TRBV5-1; CDR3: CASSPFLGASYEQYF
J: TRBJ2-7; V: TRBV6-5; CDR3: CASSQQGVGTYEQYF
J: TRBJ1-2; V: TRBV6-5; CDR3: CASSYDRVSYGYTF
J: TRBJ2-3; V: TRBV5-1; CDR3: CASSYQGPDTQYF
J: TRBJ1-2; V: TRBV12-3/TRBV12-4; CDR3: CASSPQGGYGYTF
J: TRBJ2-1; V: TRBV14; CDR3: CASSQRLAGYNEQFF
J: TRBJ2-5; V: TRBV5-4; CDR3: CASSLVGLEETQYF
J: TRBJ2-5; V: TRBV28; CDR3: CASSPSQGVLKTQYF
J: TRBJ1-1; V: TRBV28; CDR3: CASRRPLNRNTEAFF